The 21 T cell receptor beta chains in this list originate from one sample, sequenced in a study of blood T cell repertoires in COVID-19. TCRdb's table, derived via immunoSEQ multiplex PCR, lists solely in-frame clones and lacks some. The sample gives around 200,000 clones, roughly 85% of which show up once; approximately 12% is in the top ten. The sequencing sample was made of peripheral blood. These receptors were taken from a woman aged 18 to 35 who had recovered from COVID-19.

V and J are TRBV10-2 and TRBJ1-2; a weak D match, TRBD1 (5 bases). The CDR3 is 13 amino acids. Germline V gene sequence: CDR1 WSHSY, CDR2 SAAADI. V was pared by 10 bases and J by 8 bases, with 20 bases between. CDR3 amino acids: CATQESGTQGYTF. For the CDR3, the DNA is TGCGCCACCCAGGAATCCGGGACTCAAGGCTACACCTTC.

This clone appeared once. The V gene is TRBV6-5, the J gene TRBJ2-7, with D possibly TRBD1 on 5 matching bases. The CDR3 runs to 16 residues. CDR1 is MNHEY and CDR2 is SVGAGI in the germline V gene. V was pared by 0 bases and J by 0 bases, with 12 bases between. This chain's CDR3 is CASSYSISQGSYEQYF. DNA of the CDR3: TGTGCCAGCAGTTACTCGATAAGTCAGGGCTCCTACGAGCAGTACTTC.

The chain links TRBV6-2 or TRBV6-3 to TRBJ1-1; possible D gene TRBD1, 6 bases. Trimming removed 6 bases from V and 4 bases from J, with 12 bases in between. This CDR3 contains 13 residues. Germline CDR1 reads MNHEY; CDR2 reads SVGEGT. The CDR3 is CASSPTGTTEAFF. CDR3 in DNA: TGTGCCAGCAGCCCCACAGGGACCACTGAAGCTTTCTTT.

The J gene is TRBJ2-3, the V gene TRBV5-1; 16 bases match TRBD2. V lost 5 bases to trimming and J lost 6 bases; unmatched junction nucleotides: 6. Germline CDR1 SGHRS, CDR2 YFSETQ. This CDR3 has 16 amino acids. The CDR3 DNA sequence: TGCGCCAGCAGGCCCCCGGGACTAGCGGGAGGGGATACGCAGTATTTT. This codes for CASRPPGLAGGDTQYF.

The rearrangement uses TRBV7-2 and TRBJ2-1; D not certain. Germline loops: CDR1 SGHTA, CDR2 FQGNSA. V lost 2 bases and J 4 bases, leaving 3 bases between the germline ends. The CDR3 loop spans 12 amino acids. CDR3 nucleotide sequence: TGTGCCAGCAGCTTAATATACAATGAGCAGTTCTTC. Its protein is CASSLIYNEQFF.

This chain joins TRBV4-3 and TRBJ2-1; 8 nucleotides line up with TRBD2. Per the germline V gene, CDR1 is LGHNA and CDR2 is YSLEER. This CDR3 contains 13 residues. Unmatched junction bases numbered 3, after V lost 4 bases and J lost 7 bases. This CDR3 reads CASSRASGNEQFF. The CDR3 DNA sequence: TGCGCCAGCAGCCGGGCTAGCGGGAATGAGCAGTTCTTC.

The gene calls are TRBV9 and TRBJ1-2; 7 nucleotides line up with TRBD1. The CDR3 spans 13 residues. Trimming at V came to 2 bases and at J to 4 bases, leaving 2 bases not matched to a gene. CDR1 and CDR2 from the germline V gene are SGDLS and YYNGEE. The CDR3, as DNA: TGTGCCAGCAGCGTGGGACAGTTCTATGGCTACACCTTC. This encodes CASSVGQFYGYTF.

The chain is built from TRBV18 and TRBJ1-2; TRBD1 is a possible D gene (5 bases). CDR3 length equals 17 residues. The V gene's germline CDR1 is KGHSH and CDR2 LQKENI. V shed 3 bases and J shed 4 bases, with 21 bases lying between them. Here the CDR3 reads CASSPRDSAVPGYGYTF. For the CDR3, the DNA is TGTGCCAGCTCACCTAGAGACAGTGCCGTCCCGGGCTATGGCTACACCTTC.

The V call is TRBV4-3, the J call TRBJ2-7, with 9 bases matching TRBD2. CDR3 length: 16 residues. Trimming removed 4 bases from V and 1 base from J; junction bases left unmatched: 8. CDR1 is LGHNA and CDR2 is YSLEER in the germline V gene. In DNA form, the CDR3 reads TGCGCCAGCAGCCGCCTGGGACTAGCCGTTTCCTACGAGCAGTACTTC. It is translated as CASSRLGLAVSYEQYF.

This clone appeared a single time. The V and J genes are TRBV29-1 and TRBJ2-7; D is perhaps TRBD2 (6 bases). V was shortened by 4 bases and J by 7 bases, with 17 bases between the two germline ends. The CDR3 totals 13 residues. CDR1 SQVTM and CDR2 ANQGSEA come from the germline V gene. CDR3 residues: CSVVGLAFGEQYF. For the CDR3, the DNA is TGCAGCGTTGTGGGACTCGCCTTCGGGGAGCAGTACTTC.

V usage is TRBV11-2 and J usage is TRBJ1-2, with D maybe TRBD1 (5 bases). This CDR3 is built from 14 residues. Germline V gene lookup returns CDR1 SGHAT and CDR2 FQNNGV. The ends were cut back, 5 bases at V and 0 bases at J, with 10 bases in the middle. DNA of the CDR3: TGTGCCAGCAGCCTAGGACATTCTAACTATGGCTACACCTTC. It encodes CASSLGHSNYGYTF.

The chain couples TRBV18 to TRBJ2-1; TRBD2 agrees at 8 bases. This CDR3 has 14 residues. The germline V gene has CDR1 KGHSH and CDR2 LQKENI. Trimming took 3 bases from V and 7 from J; bases not matched to a gene: 5. The CDR3 nucleotides read TGTGCCAGCTCACCGGGACTAGGACCGAATGAGCAGTTCTTC. Encoded protein: CASSPGLGPNEQFF.

V gene TRBV3-1 (or the pseudogene TRBV3-2) combines with J gene TRBJ2-1, with D perhaps TRBD2 (6 bases). V shed 4 bases and J shed 3 bases, with 13 bases lying between them. CDR3 length: 15 residues. Germline loops: CDR1 LGHDT, CDR2 YNNKEL (reference sequence). The CDR3 is CASSRVGTHYNEQFF. CDR3 nucleotide sequence: TGTGCCAGCAGCCGCGTCGGGACTCACTACAATGAGCAGTTCTTC.

The chain's CDR3 is CSVPPQGNYGYTF. CDR3 nucleotide sequence: TGCAGCGTGCCGCCGCAGGGTAACTATGGCTACACCTTC. This chain joins TRBV29-1 and TRBJ1-2; D perhaps matches TRBD1 (5 bases). Deletions cut 6 bases from V and 1 base from J, with 12 bases between. The CDR3 runs 13 residues. Germline assignment: CDR1 SQVTM and CDR2 ANQGSEA.

This sequence joins TRBV28 and TRBJ2-5; 11 bases line up with TRBD2. From germline, CDR1 is MDHEN and CDR2 SYDVKM. This CDR3 is built from 16 residues. Trimming took 5 bases from V and 1 from J; bases not matched to a gene: 6. The CDR3 reads CASSPGTSGRQETQYF. CDR3 nucleotides: TGTGCCAGCAGTCCCGGGACTAGCGGACGCCAAGAGACCCAGTACTTC. Full variable domain (missing parts from reference TRBV28 and TRBJ2-5): DVKVTQSSRYLVKRTGEKVFLECVQDMDHENMFWYRQDPGLGLRLIYFSYDVKMKEKGDIPEGYSVSREKKERFSLILESASTNQTSMYLCASSPGTSGRQETQYFGPGTRLLVL.

This chain joins TRBV21-1 and TRBJ2-4; TRBD2 is taken as the D call from the table, unchecked against the DNA. TRBV21-1 is given as a pseudogene. CDR3 length: 21 residues. CDR3 sequence reads: CAILKLPGLAVTLLAKNIQYF. The CDR3 DNA follows: TGTGCCATCTTAAAATTGCCGGGACTAGCGGTTACTCTATTAGCCAAAAACATTCAGTACTTC.

This chain uses TRBV3-1 (or the pseudogene TRBV3-2) with TRBJ2-3; 7 bases agree with TRBD2. Per germline, CDR1 LGHDT and CDR2 YNNKEL (reference sequence). The CDR3 spans 15 residues. The V and J ends lost 4 bases and 5 bases, in that order; junction bases with no gene match: 9. The DNA of the CDR3 is TGTGCCAGCAGCCGGGACTATACTATTGGAGATACGCAGTATTTT. Residues: CASSRDYTIGDTQYF.

CDR3 nucleotide sequence: TGTGCCAGCAGCGTGGGGACAGGGGGCCGGAATGAGCAGTTCTTC. Translated: CASSVGTGGRNEQFF. The J gene is TRBJ2-1, the V gene TRBV9; 12 bases line up with TRBD1. The CDR3 has 15 residues. V lost 2 bases to trimming and J lost 7 bases; unmatched junction nucleotides: 4. The germline V gene has CDR1 SGDLS and CDR2 YYNGEE.

The CDR3 coding sequence is TGTGCCAGCAGCCAAGATACTCGTAACTACGAGCAGTACTTC. Translation gives CASSQDTRNYEQYF. This chain links TRBV14 with TRBJ2-7; D is unclear. CDR3 length: 14 amino acids. From germline, CDR1 is SGHDN and CDR2 FVKESK. V was shortened by 0 bases and J by 3 bases, with 9 bases between the two germline ends.

The chain has TRBV25-1 and TRBJ2-7, with 10 bases identical to TRBD1. The CDR3 has 15 residues. With 3 bases clipped from V and 4 bases from J, the junction kept 6 bases outside the gene matches. Germline CDR1 and CDR2: MGHDK and SYGVNS. The CDR3 reads CASSDGTGVGYEQYF. The DNA for the CDR3 is TGTGCCAGCAGTGACGGGACAGGGGTGGGGTACGAGCAGTACTTC.

This clone was recorded a few times. The genes are TRBV27 and TRBJ2-7, with D tentatively TRBD2 (6 bases). This CDR3 has 15 amino acids. Trimming stripped 6 bases from V and 3 bases from J, with 18 bases between. Germline V gene data show CDR1 as MNHEY and CDR2 as SMNVEV (reference sequence). DNA of the CDR3: TGTGCCAGCAGGGAGGGGACGTACTATTTCTACGAGCAGTACTTC. Translation gives CASREGTYYFYEQYF.